This entry lists 19 T cell receptor beta chains sequenced from one sample in a study of T cells in Graves' hyperthyroidism and ophthalmopathy. RNA transcripts were the template for amplifying TCR beta CDR3 regions. The study used the HTBI primer set for a first-round RT-PCR of the TCR CDR3. TCRdb reprocessed the multiplex PCR reads via MiXCR and lists one record per CDR3 protein. The data show approximately 420,000 distinct CDR3 sequences, 12% to 15% seen once. Specimen: blood. These receptors all stem from a woman aged 18-29 years with Graves' hyperthyroidism.

This sequence joins TRBV2 and TRBJ2-2; TRBD2 matches 12 bases. The CDR3 contains 14 residues. With 8 bases clipped from V and 5 bases from J, the junction kept 3 bases outside the gene matches. Germline V gene sequence: CDR1 SNHLY, CDR2 FYNNEI. The CDR3 region is CASQGTSGTGELFF. The CDR3 coding sequence is TGTGCCAGCCAAGGGACTAGCGGGACCGGGGAGCTGTTTTTT.

The table lists this clonotype with many counts. The V gene is TRBV28, the J gene TRBJ2-7; TRBD2 matches at 10 bases. J lost 3 bases, V lost 5 bases, and 4 bases had no gene match. The CDR3 consists of 14 residues. CDR1 is MDHEN, CDR2 SYDVKM, per germline. The CDR3 DNA reads TGTGCCAGCAGTCTAGCGGGAGAAAACTACGAGCAGTACTTC. Its protein is CASSLAGENYEQYF.

This rearrangement joins TRBV29-1 to TRBJ2-2; 7 positions match TRBD2. The CDR3 is 13 residues long. The V and J ends lost 6 bases and 6 bases, in that order; junction bases with no gene match: 7. Germline CDR1 reads SQVTM; CDR2 reads ANQGSEA. Written as DNA, the CDR3 is TGCAGCGTCCGACGGGGGGAAGCCGGGGAGCTGTTTTTT. This translates into CSVRRGEAGELFF.

In its sample, this clonotype was seen many times. V is TRBV30 and J is TRBJ2-5; 12 positions agree with TRBD1. Germline V CDR1 and CDR2: GTSNPN, SVGIG (reference sequence). CDR3 length: 16 residues. J was trimmed by 5 bases and V by 4 bases; bases with no gene match: 11. The CDR3 loop reads CAWKTRDRGRRETQYF. The CDR3 DNA sequence: TGTGCCTGGAAAACCCGGGACAGGGGGCGCCGGGAGACCCAGTACTTC.

In the case of this clonotype: A read error may explain this, as a much larger clone is one base away. This chain connects TRBV11-2 to TRBJ2-2; tentative D call: TRBD1 (5 bases). The germline V gene has CDR1 SGHAT and CDR2 FQNNGV. The CDR3 consists of 16 residues. The CDR3 sequence is CASGLDLTGYGGELFF. In nucleotides, the CDR3 is TGTGCCAGCGGCTTAGATCTTACAGGTTACGGTGGGGAGCTGTTTTTT.

This clonotype showed up many times. This chain joins TRBV11-2 and TRBJ2-1; 9 nucleotides agree with TRBD2. Unmatched junction bases numbered 5, after V lost 2 bases and J lost 6 bases. This CDR3 has 15 residues. Germline V gives CDR1 SGHAT, CDR2 FQNNGV. CDR3 loop: CASSLFSGRGNEQFF. CDR3 coding DNA: TGTGCCAGCAGCTTATTTAGCGGGAGAGGCAATGAGCAGTTCTTC.

This clonotype was seen ten or more times. The chain has TRBV12-3 or TRBV12-4 and TRBJ1-2, with a weak D call TRBD1 (6 bases). Between the trimmed V and J ends, which lost 7 bases and 3 bases, there was a span of 15 bases. The CDR3 runs to 14 residues. This chain's CDR3 is CASTTGGPYYGYTF. The CDR3 DNA reads TGTGCCAGCACCACGGGGGGCCCCTACTATGGCTACACCTTC.

This clonotype was observed many times. This chain uses TRBV7-8 with TRBJ2-3; the D is unclear. V shed 2 bases and J shed 1 base, with 7 bases lying between them. The CDR3 has 14 amino acids. Germline lookup yields CDR1 SGHVS and CDR2 FQNEAQ. Written as DNA, the CDR3 is TGTGCCAGCAGCTTATTGAAGGGCACAGATACGCAGTATTTT. It yields the protein CASSLLKGTDTQYF. The complete variable domain, with remaining parts taken from reference TRBV7-8 and TRBJ2-3, reads GAGVSQSPRYKVAKRGQDVALRCDPISGHVSLFWYQQALGQGPEFLTYFQNEAQLDKSGLPSDRFFAERPEGSVSTLKIQRTQQEDSAVYLCASSLLKGTDTQYFGPGTRLTVL.

This clonotype occurred a few times. The chain combines TRBV20-1 with TRBJ1-3; perhaps TRBD1 as D (6 bases). V was cut by 1 base and J by 2 bases, with 15 bases left in between. The CDR3 length is 16 residues. Per germline, CDR1 DFQATT and CDR2 SNEGSKA (reference sequence). The CDR3: CSARAFRGGTGNTIYF. The CDR3 DNA sequence: TGCAGTGCTAGAGCTTTTCGAGGGGGAACTGGAAACACCATATATTTT.

At least ten counts were recorded for this clonotype. V gene TRBV20-1 combines with J gene TRBJ2-5; 9 bases align to TRBD1. Trimming took 4 bases from V and 7 from J; bases not matched to a gene: 4. Germline CDR1 DFQATT, CDR2 SNEGSKA (reference sequence). This CDR3 has 12 amino acids. Here the CDR3 reads CSATDRGVTQYF. Written as DNA, the CDR3 is TGCAGTGCTACCGACAGGGGGGTGACCCAGTACTTC.

This clonotype has ten or more counts. This chain links TRBV3-1 with TRBJ1-2; D uncertain. Germline values: CDR1 LGHDT, CDR2 YNNKEL (reference sequence). Trimming cost V 6 bases and J 8 bases, with 13 bases left between them. The CDR3 totals 12 residues. CDR3 region: CASRVGGSGYTF. The CDR3 nucleotides read TGTGCCAGCAGAGTGGGAGGGAGCGGCTACACCTTC.

This clonotype was recorded a few times. The V and J genes are TRBV4-3 and TRBJ2-7; D call uncertain. Germline V CDR1 and CDR2: LGHNA, YSLEER. CDR3 length: 15 amino acids. The V gene lost 0 bases and the J gene lost 3 bases, with 12 bases spanning the gap. For the CDR3, the DNA is TGCGCCAGCAGCCAAGATAGACAAACGCACTACGAGCAGTACTTC. Translated, it gives CASSQDRQTHYEQYF.

Many counts were recorded for this clonotype. V gene TRBV2 combines with J gene TRBJ2-2; 11 bases are a match to TRBD1. With 6 bases clipped from V and 1 base from J, the junction kept 19 bases outside the gene matches. The CDR3 has 21 amino acids. Germline V gene lookup returns CDR1 SNHLY and CDR2 FYNNEI. In nucleotides, the CDR3 is TGTGCCAGCAGAAATTCCCGGGACAGGGGGGAATACCGGGAGAACACCGGGGAGCTGTTTTTT. Amino acids: CASRNSRDRGEYRENTGELFF.

V is TRBV6-5 and J is TRBJ1-4; D might be TRBD1 (5 bases). Germline V gives CDR1 MNHEY, CDR2 SVGAGI. The germline V and J ends were trimmed by 2 bases and 5 bases, with 6 bases remaining between them. This CDR3 has 13 residues. CDR3 residues: CASSYDRNEKLFF. CDR3 nucleotide sequence: TGTGCCAGCAGTTACGACAGAAATGAAAAACTGTTTTTT.

This chain's CDR3 is CASSPPNAGEGETQYF. CDR3 DNA: TGTGCCAGCTCACCACCGAACGCGGGAGAGGGGGAGACCCAGTACTTC. V is TRBV18 and J is TRBJ2-5; 7 bases fit TRBD2. This CDR3 region has 16 residues. J lost 5 bases, V lost 0 bases, and 9 bases had no gene match. From germline, CDR1 is KGHSH and CDR2 LQKENI.

This chain connects TRBV5-1 to TRBJ1-3, with 8 bases aligning to TRBD1. The CDR3 sequence is 17 residues long. The germline V gene encodes CDR1 SGHRS and CDR2 YFSETQ. V gave up 1 base and J gave up 4 bases; unmatched junction bases: 10. The CDR3 spells CASSLTAETGAGNTIYF. CDR3 sequence (DNA): TGCGCCAGCAGCTTGACCGCCGAGACAGGGGCCGGAAACACCATATATTTT.

Concerning this clonotype: Being one base from a much bigger clone, this may be a read error. The CDR3 coding sequence is TGTGCCAGCAGCCTGACCGGGACCCACTCCTACAATGAGGAGTTCTTC. It is translated as CASSLTGTHSYNEEFF. This chain connects TRBV7-2 to TRBJ2-1; either TRBD1 or TRBD2 may fit D (5 bases each). Germline V gene lookup returns CDR1 SGHTA and CDR2 FQGNSA. The CDR3 is 16 residues long. Complete variable domain (other parts from reference TRBV7-2 and TRBJ2-1): GAGVSQSPSNKVTEKGKDVELRCDPISGHTALYWYRQSLGQGLEFLIYFQGNSAPDKSGLPSDRFSAERTGGSVSTLTIQRTQQEDSAVYLCASSLTGTHSYNEEFFGPGTRLTVL.

Notes on this clonotype: The junction and the germline gene differ at one end; a read error may be behind it. This chain connects TRBV6-1 to TRBJ2-5, with 8 bases that match TRBD2. This CDR3 is built from 14 residues. Germline V gene lookup returns CDR1 MNHNS and CDR2 SASEGT. CDR3 DNA: TGTGCCGGCAGTCAAGCGGGAGTAGTAGAGACCCAGTACTTC. Encoded protein: CAGSQAGVVETQYF.

This clonotype was recorded at least ten times. This sequence joins TRBV5-5 and TRBJ2-7; 9 bases are shared with TRBD1. Trimming removed 4 bases from V and 2 bases from J; junction bases left unmatched: 7. This CDR3 contains 15 residues. CDR1 and CDR2 (germline): SGHKS, YYEKEE (reference sequence). The CDR3 region is CASSHRDRVTYEQYF. The CDR3 DNA follows: TGTGCCAGCAGCCACCGGGACAGGGTGACCTACGAGCAGTACTTC.